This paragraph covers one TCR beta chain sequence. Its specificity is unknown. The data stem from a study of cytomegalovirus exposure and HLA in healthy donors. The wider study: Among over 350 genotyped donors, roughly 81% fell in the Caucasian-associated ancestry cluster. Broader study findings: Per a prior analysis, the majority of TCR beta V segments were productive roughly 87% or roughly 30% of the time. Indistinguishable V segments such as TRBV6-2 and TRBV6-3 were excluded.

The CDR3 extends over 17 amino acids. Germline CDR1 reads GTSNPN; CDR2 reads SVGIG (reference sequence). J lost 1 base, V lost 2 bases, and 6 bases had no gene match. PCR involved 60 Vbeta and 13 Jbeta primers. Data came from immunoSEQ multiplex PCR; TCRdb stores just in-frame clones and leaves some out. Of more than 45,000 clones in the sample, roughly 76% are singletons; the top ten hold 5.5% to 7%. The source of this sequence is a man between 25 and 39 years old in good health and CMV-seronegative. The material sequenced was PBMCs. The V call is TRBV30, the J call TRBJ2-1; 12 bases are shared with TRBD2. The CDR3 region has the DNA TGTGCCTGGAGTCCTCGGACTAGCGGGAAGTCCTACAATGAGCAGTTCTTC. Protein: CAWSPRTSGKSYNEQFF. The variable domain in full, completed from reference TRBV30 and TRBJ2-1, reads SQTIHQWPATLVQPVGSPLSLECTVEGTSNPNLYWYRQAAGRGLQLLFYSVGIGQISSEVPQNLSASRPQDRQFILSSKKLLLSDSGFYLCAWSPRTSGKSYNEQFFGPGTRLTVL.